The entry below describes one TCR beta chain. These data come from a study of blood T cell repertoires in COVID-19. Across the study: Collection of acute and convalescent COVID-19 samples took place in the United States, Italy and Spain.

The data were produced by immunoSEQ multiplex PCR, yet TCRdb's version contains in-frame clones alone and is incomplete. There are 29,000 or so clones in the sample; around 87% occur only once, and around a tenth lies in the top ten. V was clipped by 3 bases and J by 7 bases; unmatched bases: 11. CDR1 LNHDA and CDR2 SQIVND come from the germline V gene (reference sequence). The CDR3 loop spans 15 amino acids. Sequencing was carried out using peripheral blood. V gene TRBV19 combines with J gene TRBJ2-5, with 7 bases matching TRBD2. The TCR originated in a man between 60 and 70 years old with acute or convalescent COVID-19. The CDR3 nucleotides are TGTGCCAGTAGTATTCCCCTAGCGGACGGGGGGACCCAGTACTTC. It yields the protein CASSIPLADGGTQYF.